The 3 T cell receptor beta chains in this list originate from one sample, sequenced in a study of molecular identifiers for immune sequencing clone quantification. TCRdb fed the PCR reads into MiXCR, producing one record per CDR3 protein. The profile shows about half a million distinct CDR3 sequences, roughly a fifth of them singletons. The sequenced material came from naive CD8+ T cells from blood, with Jurkat cell RNA spiked in. Subset indicated: FACS-sorted CD8+CD4-CCR7+CD45RA+ naive T cells. The receptor set was obtained from a human donor in good health. Some libraries in this study had Jurkat cell RNA spiked in.

On this clonotype itself: An end of the junction differs from the germline gene, which may be a read error. The chain combines TRBV5-3 with TRBJ2-3; TRBD2 agrees at 10 bases. Being an ORF, TRBV5-3 has a function that is uncertain. The CDR3 spans 20 residues. CDR3 region: CASSLVGLAVRDSSTDTQYF. The CDR3 DNA is TGTGCCAGCAGCTTGGTCGGACTAGCGGTTAGAGATTCTAGCACAGATACGCAGTATTTT.

The chain carries TRBV4-3 and TRBJ2-3; D may be TRBD2 (5 bases). V lost 4 bases and J lost 4, with 15 bases in between. Germline CDR1 reads LGHNA; CDR2 reads YSLEER. The CDR3 length is 15 residues. CDR3 nucleotides: TGCGCCAGCAGCCCCACTAGTAGAGGATCAGATACGCAGTATTTT. Amino acids: CASSPTSRGSDTQYF.

About this clonotype itself: Its ends do not fully match the called genes, so a read error is possible. This rearrangement joins TRBV27 to TRBJ1-1; D may be TRBD1 (6 bases). This CDR3 has 14 amino acids. The V gene's germline CDR1 is MNHEY and CDR2 SMNVEV (reference sequence). CDR3 coding DNA: TGTGCCGGCAGTTTAGCCAGGGGTAACACTGAAGCTTTCTTT. Encoded protein: CAGSLARGNTEAFF.